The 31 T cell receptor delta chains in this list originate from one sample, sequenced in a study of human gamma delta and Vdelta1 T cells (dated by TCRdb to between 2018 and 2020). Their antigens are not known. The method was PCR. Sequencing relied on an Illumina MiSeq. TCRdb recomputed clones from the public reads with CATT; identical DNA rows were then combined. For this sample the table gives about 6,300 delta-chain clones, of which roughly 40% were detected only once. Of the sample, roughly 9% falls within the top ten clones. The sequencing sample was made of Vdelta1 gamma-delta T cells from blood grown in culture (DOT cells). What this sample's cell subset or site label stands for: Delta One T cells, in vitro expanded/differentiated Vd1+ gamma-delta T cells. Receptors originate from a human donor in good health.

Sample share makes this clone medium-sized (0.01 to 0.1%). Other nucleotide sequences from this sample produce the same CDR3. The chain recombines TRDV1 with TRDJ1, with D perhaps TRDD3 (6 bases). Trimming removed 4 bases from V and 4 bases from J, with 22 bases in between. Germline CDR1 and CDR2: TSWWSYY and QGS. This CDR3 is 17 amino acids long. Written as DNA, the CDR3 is TGTGCTCTTGGGGGCCCCGTTGAGGGGATTTTTAGCGATAAACTCATCTTT. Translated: CALGGPVEGIFSDKLIF.

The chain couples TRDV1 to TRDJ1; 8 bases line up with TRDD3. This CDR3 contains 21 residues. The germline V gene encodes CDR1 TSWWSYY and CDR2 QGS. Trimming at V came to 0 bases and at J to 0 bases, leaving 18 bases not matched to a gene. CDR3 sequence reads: CALGELGLLHWGDQYTDKLIF. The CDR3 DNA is TGTGCTCTTGGGGAACTAGGGCTCCTACACTGGGGGGACCAGTACACCGATAAACTCATCTTT.

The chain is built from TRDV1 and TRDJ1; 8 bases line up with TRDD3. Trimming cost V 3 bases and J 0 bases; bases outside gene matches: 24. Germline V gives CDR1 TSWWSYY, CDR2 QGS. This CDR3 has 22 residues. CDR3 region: CALGDPSGPRGLGDSNTDKLIF. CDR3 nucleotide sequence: TGTGCTCTTGGGGACCCTTCAGGCCCACGCGGGTTGGGGGATTCAAACACCGATAAACTCATCTTT.

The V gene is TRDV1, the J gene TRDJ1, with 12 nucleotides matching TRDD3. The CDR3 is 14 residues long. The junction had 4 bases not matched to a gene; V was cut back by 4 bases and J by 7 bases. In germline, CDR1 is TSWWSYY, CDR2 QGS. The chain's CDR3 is CALGALGDTPKLIF. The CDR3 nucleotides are TGTGCTCTTGGGGCACTGGGGGATACACCTAAACTCATCTTT.

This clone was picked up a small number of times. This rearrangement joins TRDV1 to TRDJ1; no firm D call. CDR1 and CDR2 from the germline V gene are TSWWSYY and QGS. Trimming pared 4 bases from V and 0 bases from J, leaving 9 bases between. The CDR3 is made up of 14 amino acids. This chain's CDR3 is CALGGRLYTDKLIF. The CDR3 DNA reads TGTGCTCTTGGGGGCCGGTTGTACACCGATAAACTCATCTTT.

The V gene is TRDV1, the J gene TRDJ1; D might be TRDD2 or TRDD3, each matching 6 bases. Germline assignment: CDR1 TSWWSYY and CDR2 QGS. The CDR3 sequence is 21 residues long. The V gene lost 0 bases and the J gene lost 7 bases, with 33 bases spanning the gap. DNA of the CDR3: TGTGCTCTTGGGGAACTGACCCCTCCTACTGGGTGGGGATTGGGGGTCGGTAAACTCATCTTT. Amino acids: CALGELTPPTGWGLGVGKLIF.

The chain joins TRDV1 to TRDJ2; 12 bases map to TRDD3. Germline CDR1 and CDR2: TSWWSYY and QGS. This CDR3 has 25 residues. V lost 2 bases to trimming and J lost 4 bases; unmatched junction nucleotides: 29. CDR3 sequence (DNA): TGTGCTCTTGGGGAAATCCCCACCTCAAATTTCCTGGGGGATACGGGGGGTCAGGAGACAGCACAACTCTTCTTT. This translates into CALGEIPTSNFLGDTGGQETAQLFF.

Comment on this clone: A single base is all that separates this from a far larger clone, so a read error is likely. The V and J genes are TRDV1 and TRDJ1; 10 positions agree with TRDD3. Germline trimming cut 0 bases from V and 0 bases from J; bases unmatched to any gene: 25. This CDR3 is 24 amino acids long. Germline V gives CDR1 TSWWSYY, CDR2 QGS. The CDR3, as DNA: TGTGCTCTTGGGGAACTGGGGCTACCGGCGGGTTGGGGGATACAAGACGGACACACCGATAAACTCATCTTT. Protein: CALGELGLPAGWGIQDGHTDKLIF.

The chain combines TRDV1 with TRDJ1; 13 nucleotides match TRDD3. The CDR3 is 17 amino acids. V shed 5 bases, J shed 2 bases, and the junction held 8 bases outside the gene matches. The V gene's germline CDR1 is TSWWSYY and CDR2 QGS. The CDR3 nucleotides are TGTGCTCTTGGGAAGTACTGGGGGATACGCAGTACCGATAAACTCATCTTT. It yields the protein CALGKYWGIRSTDKLIF.

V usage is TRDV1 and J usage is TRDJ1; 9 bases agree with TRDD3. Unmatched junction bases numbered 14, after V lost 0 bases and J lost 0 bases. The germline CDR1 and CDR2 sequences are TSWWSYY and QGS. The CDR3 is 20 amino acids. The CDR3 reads CALGELNRWVLGEYTDKLIF. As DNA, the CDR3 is TGTGCTCTTGGGGAACTAAACCGTTGGGTACTGGGGGAATACACCGATAAACTCATCTTT.

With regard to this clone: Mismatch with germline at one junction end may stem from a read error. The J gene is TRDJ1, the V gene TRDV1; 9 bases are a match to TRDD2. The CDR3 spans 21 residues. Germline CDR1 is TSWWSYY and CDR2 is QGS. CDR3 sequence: CALGDPEAFLRRWGHTNKLIF. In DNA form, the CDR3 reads TGTGCTCTTGGGGATCCGGAGGCCTTCCTACGTAGGTGGGGGCACACCAATAAACTCATCTTT.

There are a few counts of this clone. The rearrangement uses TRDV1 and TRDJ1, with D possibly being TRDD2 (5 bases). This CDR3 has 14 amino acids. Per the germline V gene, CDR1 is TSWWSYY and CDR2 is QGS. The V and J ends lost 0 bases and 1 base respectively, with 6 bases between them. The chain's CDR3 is CALGELPITDKLIF. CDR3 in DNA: TGTGCTCTTGGGGAACTTCCTATCACCGATAAACTCATCTTT.

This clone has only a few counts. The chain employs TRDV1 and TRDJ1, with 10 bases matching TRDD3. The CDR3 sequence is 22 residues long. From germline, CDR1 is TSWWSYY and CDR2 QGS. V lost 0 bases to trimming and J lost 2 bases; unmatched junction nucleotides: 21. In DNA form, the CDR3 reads TGTGCTCTTGGGGAACTAGGTACGTCTTCCTGGCCCTTACTGGGGGATACCGATAAACTCATCTTT. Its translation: CALGELGTSSWPLLGDTDKLIF.

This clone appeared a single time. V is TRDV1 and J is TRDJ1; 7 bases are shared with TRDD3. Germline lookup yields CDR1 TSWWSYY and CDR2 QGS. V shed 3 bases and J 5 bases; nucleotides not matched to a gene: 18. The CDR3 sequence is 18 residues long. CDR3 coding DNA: TGTGCTCTTGGGGACTTGCTTCCCCATTACTGGGGTGAGGATAAACTCATCTTT. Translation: CALGDLLPHYWGEDKLIF.

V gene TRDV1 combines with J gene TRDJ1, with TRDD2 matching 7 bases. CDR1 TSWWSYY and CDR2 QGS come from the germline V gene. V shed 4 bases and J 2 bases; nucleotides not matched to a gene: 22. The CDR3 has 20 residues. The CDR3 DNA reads TGTGCTCTTGGGGCCCCCCCCTTCCTTGCCGTTTTCGCGCGAACCGATAAACTCATCTTT. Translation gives CALGAPPFLAVFARTDKLIF.

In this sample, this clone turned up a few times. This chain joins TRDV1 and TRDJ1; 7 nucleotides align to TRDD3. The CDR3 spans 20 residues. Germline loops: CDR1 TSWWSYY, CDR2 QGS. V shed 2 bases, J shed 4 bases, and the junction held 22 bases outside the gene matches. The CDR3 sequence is CALGEGPSSNGRWGSDKLIF. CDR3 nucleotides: TGTGCTCTTGGGGAAGGCCCTAGCTCTAATGGGAGATGGGGGAGCGATAAACTCATCTTT.

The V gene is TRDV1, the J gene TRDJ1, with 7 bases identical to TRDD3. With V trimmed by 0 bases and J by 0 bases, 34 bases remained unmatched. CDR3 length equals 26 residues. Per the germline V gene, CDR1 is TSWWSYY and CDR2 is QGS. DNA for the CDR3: TGTGCTCTTGGGGAACTCTCCACTCCCGTACTGGGTCAAGTACTGGGGCCCAAAGGGTACACCGATAAACTCATCTTT. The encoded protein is CALGELSTPVLGQVLGPKGYTDKLIF.

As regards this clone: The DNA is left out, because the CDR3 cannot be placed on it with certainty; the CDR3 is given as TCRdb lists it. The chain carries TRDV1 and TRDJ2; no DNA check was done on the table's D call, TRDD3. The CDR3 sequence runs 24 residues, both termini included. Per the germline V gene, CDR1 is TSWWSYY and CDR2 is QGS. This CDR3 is CALGETHFRPSYVLGDDYTDKLIF.

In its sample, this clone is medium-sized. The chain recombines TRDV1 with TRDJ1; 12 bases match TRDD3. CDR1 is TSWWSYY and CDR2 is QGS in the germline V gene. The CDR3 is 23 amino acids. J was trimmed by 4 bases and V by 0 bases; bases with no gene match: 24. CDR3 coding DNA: TGTGCTCTTGGGGAACTCAGGTTGCCTTCCTACGCTGGGGGATACGGGTGGATCGATAAACTCATCTTT. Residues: CALGELRLPSYAGGYGWIDKLIF.

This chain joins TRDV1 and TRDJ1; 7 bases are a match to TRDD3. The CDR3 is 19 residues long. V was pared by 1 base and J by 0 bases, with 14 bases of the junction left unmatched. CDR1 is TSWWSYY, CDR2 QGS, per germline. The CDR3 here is CALGERPDWGSSYTDKLIF. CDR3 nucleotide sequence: TGTGCTCTTGGGGAACGTCCTGACTGGGGATCATCCTACACCGATAAACTCATCTTT.

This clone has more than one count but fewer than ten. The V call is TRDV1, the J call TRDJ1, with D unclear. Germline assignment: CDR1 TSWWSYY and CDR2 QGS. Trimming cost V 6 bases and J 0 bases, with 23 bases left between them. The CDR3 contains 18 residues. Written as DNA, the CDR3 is TGTGCTCTTGGAGCCAGAGGGGCCCGCACTAGACACACCGATAAACTCATCTTT. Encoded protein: CALGARGARTRHTDKLIF.

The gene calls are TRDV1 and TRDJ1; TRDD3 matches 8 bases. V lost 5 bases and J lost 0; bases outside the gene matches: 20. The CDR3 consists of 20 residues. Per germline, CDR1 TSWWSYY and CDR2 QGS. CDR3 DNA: TGTGCTCTTGGGAGAGGGGTTCCTCATTTTACTGGGGGGCACACCGATAAACTCATCTTT. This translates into CALGRGVPHFTGGHTDKLIF.

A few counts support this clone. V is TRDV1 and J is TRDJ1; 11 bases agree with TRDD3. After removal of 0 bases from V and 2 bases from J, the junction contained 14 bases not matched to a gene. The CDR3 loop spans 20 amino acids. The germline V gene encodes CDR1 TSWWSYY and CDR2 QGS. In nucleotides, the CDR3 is TGTGCTCTTGGGGAACTTCCCCAACCCGTACTGGGGGATAGGACCGATAAACTCATCTTT. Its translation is CALGELPQPVLGDRTDKLIF.

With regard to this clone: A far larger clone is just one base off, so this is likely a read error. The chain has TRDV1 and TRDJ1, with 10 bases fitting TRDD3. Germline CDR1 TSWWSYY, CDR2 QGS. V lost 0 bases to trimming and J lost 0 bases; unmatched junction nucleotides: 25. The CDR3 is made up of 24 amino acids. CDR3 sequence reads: CALGELGLPTVWGIQDGHTDKLIF. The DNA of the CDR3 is TGTGCTCTTGGGGAACTGGGGCTACCGACGGTTTGGGGGATACAAGACGGACACACCGATAAACTCATCTTT.

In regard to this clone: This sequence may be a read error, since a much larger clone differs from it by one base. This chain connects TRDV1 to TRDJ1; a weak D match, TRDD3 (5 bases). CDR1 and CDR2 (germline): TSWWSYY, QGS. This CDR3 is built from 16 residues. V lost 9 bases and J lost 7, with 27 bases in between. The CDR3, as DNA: TGTGCTCTCGGGACGGGTGGTAGGGGACCTTTTGGTAAACTCATCTTT. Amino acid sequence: CALGTGGRGPFGKLIF.

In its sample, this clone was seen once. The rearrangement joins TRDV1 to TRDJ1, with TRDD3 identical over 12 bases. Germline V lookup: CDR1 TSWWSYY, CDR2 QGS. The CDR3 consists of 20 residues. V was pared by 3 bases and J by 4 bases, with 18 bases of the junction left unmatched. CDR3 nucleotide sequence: TGTGCTCTTGGGGACGTGTATTCCCGTACTGGGGGATACTCCCTCGATAAACTCATCTTT. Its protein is CALGDVYSRTGGYSLDKLIF.

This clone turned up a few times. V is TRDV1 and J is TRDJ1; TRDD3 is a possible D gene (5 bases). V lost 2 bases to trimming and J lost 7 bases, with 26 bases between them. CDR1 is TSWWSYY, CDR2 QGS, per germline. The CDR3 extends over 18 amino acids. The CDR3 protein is CALGEDEGVPASHLKLIF. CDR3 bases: TGTGCTCTTGGGGAAGATGAGGGGGTCCCAGCATCGCATCTTAAACTCATCTTT.

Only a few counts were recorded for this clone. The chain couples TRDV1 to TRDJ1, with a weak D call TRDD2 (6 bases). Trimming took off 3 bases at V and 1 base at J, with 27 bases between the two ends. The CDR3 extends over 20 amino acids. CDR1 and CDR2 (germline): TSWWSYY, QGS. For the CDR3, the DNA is TGTGCTCTTGGGGAGCTCCCCTTACTTCCTGTCTGGGAGAGCACCGATAAACTCATCTTT. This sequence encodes CALGELPLLPVWESTDKLIF.

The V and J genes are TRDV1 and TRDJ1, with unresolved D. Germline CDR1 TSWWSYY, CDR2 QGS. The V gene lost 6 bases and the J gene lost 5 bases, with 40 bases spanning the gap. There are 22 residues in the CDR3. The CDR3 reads CALGSLVPSSTGQQRGGDKLIF. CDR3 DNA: TGTGCTCTTGGATCACTCGTTCCCTCCTCTACGGGTCAACAAAGAGGTGGGGATAAACTCATCTTT.

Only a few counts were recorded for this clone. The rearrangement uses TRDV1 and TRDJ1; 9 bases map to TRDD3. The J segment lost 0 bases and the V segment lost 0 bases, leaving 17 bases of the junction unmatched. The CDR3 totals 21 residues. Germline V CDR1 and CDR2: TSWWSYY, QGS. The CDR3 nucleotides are TGTGCTCTTGGGGAACTAAATGCCTACCCTGTACTGGGGGAAAACACCGATAAACTCATCTTT. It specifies CALGELNAYPVLGENTDKLIF.

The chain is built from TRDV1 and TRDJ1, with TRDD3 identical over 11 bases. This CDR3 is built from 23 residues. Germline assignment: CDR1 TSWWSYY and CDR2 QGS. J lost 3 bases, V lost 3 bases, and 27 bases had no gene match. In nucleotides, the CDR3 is TGTGCTCTTGGGGACCGCCTGGGGGACTTCCTACGAGCTTTCTGGGGGATACCCGATAAACTCATCTTT. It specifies CALGDRLGDFLRAFWGIPDKLIF.